This TCR beta chain is drawn from a study of a mutant IDH1 vaccine in newly diagnosed glioma. On the study more broadly: Vaccine dosing followed radiotherapy by 4-6 weeks, or accompanied temozolomide cycles. Week 35 brought visit V12, which was followed by visit V13 at week 47. Study conclusions and caveats: Apparently, pseudoprogression bore no relation to changes among the top peripheral T cell clonotypes. Induction of immune responses by the vaccine occurred in about 95% of patients.

Described time point: week 47, end of study. Doses consisted of 300 ug of mutant IDH1 20-mer peptide each, paired with topical imiquimod. This clone showed up just a few times. The target antigen is unknown. The assay was immunoSEQ multiplex PCR, and TCRdb's table has in-frame clones only and misses some. Of fewer than 70,000 clones listed, 75% to 90% are singletons. Sequencing used PBMCs, obtained from a glioma patient whose treatment included an IDH1 peptide vaccine. The source is a young man with glioma.

This CDR3 is CASSEVGERSPLHF. In nucleotides, the CDR3 is TGTGCCAGCAGTGAAGTCGGGGAAAGGTCACCCCTCCACTTT. This rearrangement joins TRBV2 to TRBJ1-6; D is undetermined. The ends were cut back, 1 base at V and 10 bases at J, with 11 bases in the middle. The germline V gene has CDR1 SNHLY and CDR2 FYNNEI. CDR3 size: 14 residues.